This TCR beta chain stems from a study of blood T cell repertoires in COVID-19 (TCRdb year 2020). With regard to the full study: The collaborator samples originated in the United States, Italy and Spain and spanned the acute and convalescent phases of COVID-19. The material from the prospective study consisted of cDNA or gDNA derived from T cells, B-cell-depleted T cells, or PBMCs. Subjects who had been exposed to COVID-19, were actively infected with it, or had recovered from it provided the deeply sampled blood TCRbeta repertoires that made up the dataset. The repertoires were made available in a free public database intended to serve as a resource for research on the immune response to SARS-CoV-2. The samples were drawn from the first 160 participants of the ongoing ImmuneRACE study and from over a thousand subjects provided by 6 global collaborators. A de-identified subject ID, COVID-19 status, age in years and sex were almost always included in the sample metadata. Where HLA class I and class II types were available, the types were taken from metadata supplied by the sample provider, not from assay-based typing.

A word on this clone: Its binding antigen is unknown. No base-level quality is on record; no much larger clone is a single base apart.

The investigation overall reported the following: The amount of clinical and demographic metadata varied by source and participant and was provided uncurated.

TCRbeta CDR3 regions were amplified from genomic DNA by means of the immunoSEQ Assay, a bias-controlled multiplex PCR. In the original analysis: The number of nucleated cells in each sample was estimated from the amplification of reference gene primers within the assay. To quantify the absolute abundance of each unique TCRbeta CDR3 rearrangement, sequence reads were collapsed and filtered. For each sample, productive Simpson clonality was calculated as the square root of Simpson's diversity index across productive rearrangements. TCRdb limited this immuneACCESS table to in-frame rearrangements with V and J called. A share of clones is missing; checked studies link under half to unresolved V genes, and the rest is unexplained. V, J and clone size were drawn from that table, and D and trimming were deduced from the DNA. This sample gives 200,000 to 250,000 clones in total; 70% to 90% of them show up just once. The ten top clones hold roughly 10% of the sample.

Enrolling through a virtual design, the prospective study's participants ranged in age from roughly 18 to 95 years and lived across some 22 United States geographic areas. In the prospective study, participants were assigned to cohorts based on the clinical history participants reported in a screening survey and a study questionnaire. ImmuneRACE Cohort 3 recovered participants were defined by two consecutive negative NP/OP PCR tests, healthcare professional clearance, or symptom resolution. In the prospective study, whole blood, serum and a nasopharyngeal or oropharyngeal swab were collected from each participant by mobile phlebotomists. Prospective study participants could optionally give additional blood draws and questionnaires over an approximately 2-month period. Prospective study blood samples were shipped either frozen or at room temperature before DNA extraction. The germline V gene (reference sequence) provides CDR1 DFQATT and CDR2 SNEGSKA. The CDR3, cysteine through phenylalanine, is 12 amino acids long. Only CDR3 DNA is held: 36 bases, read in frame from base 1. V and J are truncated by 3 bases and 5 bases respectively, leaving an intervening sequence of 8 bases.

Rearrangement joined TRBV20-1 to TRBJ1-5, and TRBD1 may be the D gene, going by 5 matching bases. Sequenced material: PBMCs or T cells enriched from blood (not recorded which). This clonotype originated in a man aged 25 to 45 who had recovered from COVID-19. Here is the DNA: TGCAGTGCTAGTGACAGTTATCAGCCCCAGCATTTT. Its translation reads: CSASDSYQPQHF.